This T cell receptor beta chain is drawn from a study of T cell repertoires in cytomegalovirus infection. Study-level information: Matching HLA type, along with CMV infection, was indicated by public TCR beta signatures. Findings and limits, study-wide: The cumulative frequency of public TCR beta families identified carriers of CMV plus the relevant HLA. HLA-C-restricted CMV clonotypes gave the most frequent clonotype in two of eight donors.

This clonotype was seen a handful of times. The antigen is unknown. The V and J ends lost 5 bases and 7 bases, in that order; junction bases with no gene match: 6. CDR1 SGHTA and CDR2 FQGTGA come from the germline V gene. This CDR3 region has 14 residues. Via MiXCR, TCRdb re-called the reads, giving one row per CDR3 protein. The data show some 700,000 distinct CDR3 sequences, roughly 35% seen once. The rearrangement uses TRBV7-3 and TRBJ2-4, with 9 bases aligning to TRBD1. The TCR originated in a human donor in good health (CMV status not recorded). Some clones in this sample may be carry-over from other donors' samples. Sequenced sample: PBMCs. In DNA, the CDR3 is TGTGCCAGCAGCAGCGGACAGGGGATCAACATTCAGTACTTC. It yields the protein CASSSGQGINIQYF. Looking up the rest from reference TRBV7-3 and TRBJ2-4 gives the full variable domain: GAGVSQTPSNKVTEKGKYVELRCDPISGHTALYWYRQSLGQGPEFLIYFQGTGAADDSGLPNDRFFAVRPEGSVSTLKIQRTERGDSAVYLCASSSGQGINIQYFGAGTRLSVL.